Sequencing of this T cell receptor (beta chain) was carried out in a study of metastatic and nonmetastatic thyroid tumors. Study in general: From malignant and benign thyroid patients, repertoires in blood and in tumor or nodule tissue were compared.

The study's findings and limits: Across blood and tumor, TCR beta diversity in malignant thyroid tumors was reportedly significantly higher than in benign nodules.

Per the original data handling: To classify distant metastasis in papillary thyroid cancer, a model was built from CDR3 differences across clinicopathological groups. TCRdb reanalyzed the PCR reads via MiXCR. The authors' filters were not applied to this entry. Found here are more than 20,000 clones, roughly 18% of them singletons; the top ten hold 2.5% to 3%. Every patient underwent thyroid surgery untreated. This clone is labeled as medium-sized. The target antigen is unknown. CDR3 length: 14 residues. Trimming cost V 5 bases and J 6 bases; bases outside gene matches: 8. CDR1 is MNHNS and CDR2 is SASEGT in the germline V gene.

The rearrangement joins TRBV6-1 to TRBJ1-1; 8 nucleotides agree with TRBD1. The sequenced sample was adjacent normal tissue. The source is a male donor with papillary thyroid cancer or a benign thyroid nodule (not recorded which). Some clones in this sample may be carry-over from other donors' samples. CDR3 in DNA: TGTGCCAGCAGTACGACAGGGGCCAGCGCTGAAGCTTTCTTT. Amino acids: CASSTTGASAEAFF.